This T cell receptor (beta chain) was found in a study of breast tumors, draining lymph nodes, adjacent tissues. This clonotype was seen a few times. Its target is unknown. Via MiXCR, TCRdb re-called the multiplex PCR reads, giving one row per CDR3 protein. Seen here are 85,000 to 120,000 distinct CDR3 sequences, around 30% observed once, and the top ten hold approximately 5%. Breast cancer patients provided tissue from their axillary draining lymph nodes. The study's findings and limits: The data were judged consistent with most tumor T cells coming from lymph node and expanding in tumor.

Sequencing was done on a sample of axillary lymph node tissue. The sequence derives from a female donor with breast cancer. Some clones in this sample may be carry-over from other donors' samples.

CDR3: CASSNRGGTEAFF. CDR3 nucleotides: TGTGCCAGCAGTAACAGGGGAGGGACTGAAGCTTTCTTT. The V and J genes are TRBV11-2 and TRBJ1-1; TRBD1 aligns across 7 bases. CDR3 length equals 13 residues. Germline V gene lookup returns CDR1 SGHAT and CDR2 FQNNGV. The ends lost 6 bases at V and 5 bases at J; junction bases unmatched: 6.